Following are 20 T cell receptor beta chains from one sample sequenced in a study of ipilimumab plus nivolumab after autologous stem cell transplantation. The data were produced by immunoSEQ multiplex PCR, yet TCRdb's version contains in-frame clones alone and is incomplete. This sample has around 21,000 clones, with about 80% found just once. Source: PBMCs, taken in a trial of ipilimumab plus nivolumab as post-transplant consolidation. These receptors originate from a male donor with diffuse large B-cell lymphoma.

The chain is built from TRBV21-1 and TRBJ2-4; TRBD1 is taken as the D call from the table, unchecked against the DNA. TRBV21-1 is a recognized pseudogene. CDR3 length equals 14 residues. The CDR3 DNA reads TGTGCCAGCAGCATATCGACAGGGGCCGACATTCAGTACTTC. Amino acid sequence: CASSISTGADIQYF.

This clone has more than one count but fewer than ten. This chain links TRBV30 with TRBJ1-6, with D unresolved. V was cut by 0 bases and J by 8 bases, with 8 bases left in between. CDR3 length equals 13 residues. From germline, CDR1 is GTSNPN and CDR2 SVGIG (reference sequence). For the CDR3, the DNA is TGTGCCTGGAGTGTAGCCAGCCATTCACCCCTCCACTTT. Its translation: CAWSVASHSPLHF.

This chain links TRBV7-9 with TRBJ2-2; no clear D. CDR1 is SEHNR, CDR2 FQNEAQ, per germline (reference sequence). The CDR3 consists of 14 residues. Trimming left V 4 bases short and J 3 bases short, with 9 bases between. DNA for the CDR3: TGTGCCAGCAGCTCCGGACGGCACACCGGGGAGCTGTTTTTT. As protein: CASSSGRHTGELFF.

This chain joins TRBV4-3 and TRBJ2-1; D is perhaps TRBD2 (6 bases). The CDR3 length is 14 residues. In germline, CDR1 is LGHNA, CDR2 YSLEER. The ends were cut back, 4 bases at V and 3 bases at J, with 10 bases in the middle. The CDR3 region has the DNA TGCGCCAGCAGCCCCCAGGGACTCTACAATGAGCAGTTCTTC. Its protein is CASSPQGLYNEQFF.

The V gene is TRBV7-2, the J gene TRBJ2-1, with D perhaps being TRBD1 or TRBD2 (5 bases each). V shed 0 bases and J shed 9 bases, with 9 bases lying between them. Germline-derived CDR1 and CDR2 are SGHTA and FQGNSA. The CDR3 is 13 amino acids. The CDR3 loop is CASSLAGVGEQFF. The CDR3 coding sequence is TGTGCCAGCAGCTTAGCGGGGGTGGGTGAGCAGTTCTTC. The full variable domain, its missing parts supplied by reference TRBV7-2 and TRBJ2-1, is GAGVSQSPSNKVTEKGKDVELRCDPISGHTALYWYRQSLGQGLEFLIYFQGNSAPDKSGLPSDRFSAERTGGSVSTLTIQRTQQEDSAVYLCASSLAGVGEQFFGPGTRLTVL.

The chain couples TRBV5-1 to TRBJ2-1; 8 bases align to TRBD2. This CDR3 is 16 amino acids long. Germline CDR1 and CDR2: SGHRS and YFSETQ. The V segment lost 0 bases and the J segment 4 bases; nucleotides outside the gene matches: 6. The CDR3 here is CASSLAAGGLYNEQFF. CDR3 nucleotides: TGCGCCAGCAGCTTGGCCGCGGGGGGATTGTACAATGAGCAGTTCTTC.

This clone came up once. The chain employs TRBV28 and TRBJ1-2; TRBD1 aligns across 8 bases. The CDR3 is 15 residues long. CDR1 is MDHEN, CDR2 SYDVKM, per germline. V was pared by 0 bases and J by 5 bases, with 5 bases of the junction left unmatched. The CDR3 region is CASSLWGRGRYGYTF. CDR3 nucleotides: TGTGCCAGCAGTTTATGGGGCAGGGGGCGGTATGGCTACACCTTC.

This rearrangement joins TRBV7-6 to TRBJ2-1; 7 bases align to TRBD2. The CDR3 runs 15 residues. CDR1 is SGHVS and CDR2 is FNYEAQ in the germline V gene. J gave up 6 bases and V 3 bases, and 8 bases lay outside the gene matches. This CDR3 is CASSLMTSPSNEQFF. The CDR3 DNA is TGTGCCAGCAGCTTGATGACTAGCCCCTCCAATGAGCAGTTCTTC.

A note on this clone: Sequence at one end of the junction differs from germline and may be a read error. This chain links TRBV5-5 with TRBJ2-2; unclear D gene. There are 16 residues in the CDR3. CDR1 is SGHKS, CDR2 YYEKEE, per germline (reference sequence). CDR3 sequence reads: CASNLVADANTGELFF. CDR3 DNA sequence: TGTGCCAGCAACTTGGTGGCTGACGCGAACACCGGGGAGCTGTTTTTT.

The chain recombines TRBV10-3 with TRBJ2-2; 7 bases are a match to TRBD1. The CDR3 spans 17 residues. The J segment lost 0 bases and the V segment lost 2 bases, leaving 6 bases of the junction unmatched. Germline-derived CDR1 and CDR2 are ENHRY and SYGVKD. This CDR3 reads CAISEPGQPSNTGELFF. In nucleotides, the CDR3 is TGTGCCATCAGTGAGCCGGGACAGCCTTCGAACACCGGGGAGCTGTTTTTT.

The chain is built from TRBV5-4 and TRBJ2-7; no reliable D call. This CDR3 contains 11 residues. The V end was cut by 3 bases, the J end by 2 bases, with 3 bases between. Germline CDR1 is SGHNT and CDR2 is YYREEE (reference sequence). CDR3 coding DNA: TGTGCCAGCAGCTCCCCCTACGAGCAGTACTTC. Its translation is CASSSPYEQYF.

This clone was found a few times. The chain is built from TRBV20-1 and TRBJ1-1; D is unresolved. Trimming shortened V by 6 bases and J by 2 bases, and 7 bases separated the two germline ends. The CDR3 is 11 amino acids. Germline-derived CDR1 and CDR2 are DFQATT and SNEGSKA (reference sequence). The CDR3 region is CSAGVNTEAFF. The DNA for the CDR3 is TGCAGTGCCGGGGTAAACACTGAAGCTTTCTTT.

V is TRBV5-6 and J is TRBJ1-1; D is unresolved. CDR3 size: 12 residues. CDR1 and CDR2 from the germline V gene are SGHDT and YYEEEE. V was cut by 2 bases and J by 5 bases, with 7 bases left in between. CDR3 DNA: TGTGCCAGCAGCTTTTACACAACTGAAGCTTTCTTT. This codes for CASSFYTTEAFF.

The chain uses TRBV4-3 and TRBJ1-2, with D possibly matching TRBD1 (6 bases). The CDR3 contains 14 residues. V was cut by 0 bases and J by 4 bases, with 9 bases left in between. The germline V gene encodes CDR1 LGHNA and CDR2 YSLEER. CDR3 DNA: TGCGCCAGCAGCCAAGAGACAGGCTCCTATGGCTACACCTTC. Translating gives CASSQETGSYGYTF.

The V and J genes are TRBV29-1 and TRBJ2-7, with D maybe TRBD1 (7 bases). The CDR3 runs 17 residues. Trimming pared 4 bases from V and 6 bases from J, leaving 28 bases between. Per the germline V gene, CDR1 is SQVTM and CDR2 is ANQGSEA. In DNA form, the CDR3 reads TGCAGCGTTGGTGTTCGCGGGAACCGCAGGGGGGCCGGCGAGCAGTACTTC. Protein: CSVGVRGNRRGAGEQYF.

The rearrangement links TRBV4-3 to TRBJ1-1; TRBD1 matches 8 bases. The V gene end was trimmed by 4 bases and the J gene end by 4 bases; junction bases not matched to a gene: 11. Germline CDR1 reads LGHNA; CDR2 reads YSLEER. This CDR3 comprises 16 residues. CDR3 in amino acids: CASSRHSDRVGTEAFF. For the CDR3, the DNA is TGCGCCAGCAGCCGACACTCGGACAGGGTAGGCACTGAAGCTTTCTTT.

V is TRBV28 and J is TRBJ1-5, with 7 bases fitting TRBD1. Germline V gene sequence: CDR1 MDHEN, CDR2 SYDVKM. The CDR3 runs to 15 residues. V shed 3 bases and J 0 bases; nucleotides not matched to a gene: 2. The CDR3 protein is CASSLGTASNQPQHF. The CDR3 DNA is TGTGCCAGCAGTTTGGGGACAGCTAGCAATCAGCCCCAGCATTTT.

The rearrangement links TRBV7-6 to TRBJ2-1; D is undetermined. The ends were cut back, 5 bases at V and 9 bases at J, with 11 bases in the middle. The CDR3 consists of 12 residues. Germline CDR1 and CDR2: SGHVS and FNYEAQ. Written as DNA, the CDR3 is TGTGCCAGCAGCCGAAGTAGAGGTGAGCAGTTCTTC. Translation gives CASSRSRGEQFF.

The chain carries TRBV7-8 and TRBJ2-2; TRBD2 matches 8 bases. J was trimmed by 4 bases and V by 2 bases; bases with no gene match: 6. This CDR3 spans 16 amino acids. Germline V gene sequence: CDR1 SGHVS, CDR2 FQNEAQ. In DNA form, the CDR3 reads TGTGCCAGCAGCTTAAGGGGACTAGGGGGCACCGGGGAGCTGTTTTTT. As protein: CASSLRGLGGTGELFF.

The chain joins TRBV14 to TRBJ2-7; D might be TRBD1 (5 bases). Germline assignment: CDR1 SGHDN and CDR2 FVKESK. The CDR3 extends over 12 amino acids. Trimming cost V 3 bases and J 7 bases, with 10 bases left between them. CDR3 sequence reads: CASSHLRVEQYF. CDR3 DNA: TGTGCCAGCAGCCACCTCAGGGTGGAGCAGTACTTC.